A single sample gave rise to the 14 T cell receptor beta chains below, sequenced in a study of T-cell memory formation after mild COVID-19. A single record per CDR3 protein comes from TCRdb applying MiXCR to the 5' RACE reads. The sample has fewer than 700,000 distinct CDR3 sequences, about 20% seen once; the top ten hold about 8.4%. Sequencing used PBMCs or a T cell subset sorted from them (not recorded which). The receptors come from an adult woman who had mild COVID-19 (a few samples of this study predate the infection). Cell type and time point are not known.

The CDR3 DNA is TGCAGTGCTAGAGGGCTGCAGCGCTATGGCTACACCTTC. Amino acid sequence: CSARGLQRYGYTF. The V and J genes are TRBV20-1 and TRBJ1-2; unclear D gene. Germline assignment: CDR1 DFQATT and CDR2 SNEGSKA (reference sequence). The CDR3 runs to 13 residues. Deletions cut 1 base from V and 4 bases from J, with 10 bases between.

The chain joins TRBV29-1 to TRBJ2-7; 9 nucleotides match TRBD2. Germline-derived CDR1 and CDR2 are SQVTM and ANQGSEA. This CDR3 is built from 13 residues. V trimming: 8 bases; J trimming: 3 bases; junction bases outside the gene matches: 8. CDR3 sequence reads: CSFIPTSGYEQYF. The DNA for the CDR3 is TGCAGCTTTATACCGACTAGCGGCTACGAGCAGTACTTC.

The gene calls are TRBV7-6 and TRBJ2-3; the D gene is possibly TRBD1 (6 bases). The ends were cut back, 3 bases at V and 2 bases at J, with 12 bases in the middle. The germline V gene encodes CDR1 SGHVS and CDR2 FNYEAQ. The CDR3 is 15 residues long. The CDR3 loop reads CASSLLWTDTDTQYF. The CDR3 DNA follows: TGTGCCAGCAGCTTGCTTTGGACAGACACAGATACGCAGTATTTT.

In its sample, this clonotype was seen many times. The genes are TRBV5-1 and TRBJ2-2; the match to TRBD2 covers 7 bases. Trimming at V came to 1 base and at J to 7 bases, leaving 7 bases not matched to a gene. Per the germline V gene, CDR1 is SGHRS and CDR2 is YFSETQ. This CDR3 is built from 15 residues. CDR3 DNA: TGCGCCAGCAGCTTGCGCGGGAGTGACAGCGGGGAGCTGTTTTTT. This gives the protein CASSLRGSDSGELFF.

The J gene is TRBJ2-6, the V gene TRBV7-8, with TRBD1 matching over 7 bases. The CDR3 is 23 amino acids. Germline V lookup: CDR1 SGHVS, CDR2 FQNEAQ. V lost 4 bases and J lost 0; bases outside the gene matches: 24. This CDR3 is CASSSRRGLQDRALLSGANVLTF. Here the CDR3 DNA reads TGTGCCAGCAGCTCCCGGAGAGGCTTACAAGACAGGGCACTACTCTCTGGGGCCAACGTCCTGACTTTC.

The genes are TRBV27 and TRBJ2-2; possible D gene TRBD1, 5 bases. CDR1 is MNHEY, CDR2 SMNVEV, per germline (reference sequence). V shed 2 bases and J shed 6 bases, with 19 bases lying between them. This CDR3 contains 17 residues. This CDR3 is CASSLGYGQKIAGELFF. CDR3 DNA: TGTGCCAGCAGTTTAGGGTACGGACAAAAGATCGCCGGGGAGCTGTTTTTT.

The CDR3 DNA is TGTGCCAGCTCCGGGACAGGGGGCTTAGATGAGCAGTTCTTC. Translated, it gives CASSGTGGLDEQFF. The chain joins TRBV18 to TRBJ2-1, with TRBD1 identical over 12 bases. CDR1 KGHSH and CDR2 LQKENI come from the germline V gene. The ends lost 6 bases at V and 8 bases at J; junction bases unmatched: 5. The CDR3 runs to 14 residues.

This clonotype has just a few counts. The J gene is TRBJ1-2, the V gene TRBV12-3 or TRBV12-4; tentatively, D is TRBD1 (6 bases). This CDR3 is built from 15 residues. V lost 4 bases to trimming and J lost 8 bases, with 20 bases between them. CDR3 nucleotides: TGTGCCAGCAGTTCTGCGGGGGCGCGATCGGGCGGCTACACCTTC. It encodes CASSSAGARSGGYTF.

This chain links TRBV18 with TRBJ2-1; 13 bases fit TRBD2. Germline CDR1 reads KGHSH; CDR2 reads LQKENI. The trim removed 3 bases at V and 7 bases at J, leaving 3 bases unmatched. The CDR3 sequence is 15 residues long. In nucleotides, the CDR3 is TGTGCCAGCTCACCTGGGACTAGCGGGAAGAATGAGCAGTTCTTC. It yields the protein CASSPGTSGKNEQFF.

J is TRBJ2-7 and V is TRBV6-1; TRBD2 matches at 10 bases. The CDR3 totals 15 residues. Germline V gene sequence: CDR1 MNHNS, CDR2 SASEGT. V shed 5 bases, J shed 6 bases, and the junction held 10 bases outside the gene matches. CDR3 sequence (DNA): TGTGCCAGCAGTCTACACCTTAGCGGGAGGCGCGAGCAGTACTTC. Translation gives CASSLHLSGRREQYF.

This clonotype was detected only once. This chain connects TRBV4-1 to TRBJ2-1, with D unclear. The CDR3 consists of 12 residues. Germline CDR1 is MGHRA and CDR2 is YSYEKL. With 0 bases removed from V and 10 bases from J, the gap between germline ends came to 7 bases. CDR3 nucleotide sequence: TGCGCCAGCAGCCAAGATCCACTCGAGCAGTTCTTC. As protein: CASSQDPLEQFF.

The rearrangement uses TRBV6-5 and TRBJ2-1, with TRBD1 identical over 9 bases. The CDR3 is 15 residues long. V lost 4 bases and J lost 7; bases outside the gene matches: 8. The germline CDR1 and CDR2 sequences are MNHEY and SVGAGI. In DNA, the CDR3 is TGTGCCAGCAGTTCGGACAGGGGCTACGGGAATGAGCAGTTCTTC. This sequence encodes CASSSDRGYGNEQFF.

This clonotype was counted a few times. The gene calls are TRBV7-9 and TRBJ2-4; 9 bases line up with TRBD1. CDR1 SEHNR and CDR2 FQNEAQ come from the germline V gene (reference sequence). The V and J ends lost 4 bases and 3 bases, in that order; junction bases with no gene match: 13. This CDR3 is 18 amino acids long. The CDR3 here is CASSSDRGAYLGKNIQYF. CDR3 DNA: TGTGCCAGCAGCTCAGACAGGGGGGCCTATTTAGGCAAAAACATTCAGTACTTC.

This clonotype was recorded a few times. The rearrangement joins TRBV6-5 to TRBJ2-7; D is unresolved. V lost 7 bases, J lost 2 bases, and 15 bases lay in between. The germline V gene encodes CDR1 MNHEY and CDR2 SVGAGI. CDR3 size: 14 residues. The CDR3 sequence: CASTPTRAPYEQYF. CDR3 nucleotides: TGTGCCAGCACTCCCACCCGGGCTCCCTACGAGCAGTACTTC.